Listed below are T cell receptor beta chains from one sample, sequenced in a study of T-cell memory formation after mild COVID-19. TCRdb reanalysed the 5' RACE reads using MiXCR and keeps one entry per CDR3 protein. This table holds 200,000 or so distinct CDR3 sequences, around 17% found once. Sequencing was done on a sample of PBMCs or a T cell subset sorted from them (not recorded which). The source of these receptors is an adult woman who had mild COVID-19 (a few samples of this study predate the infection). Cell type and time point are not known. Each CDR3 is given with its conserved first and last residue. The order of the fields is J gene, clone size, D gene, V gene, CDR3 protein. A D gene is named only where the DNA matches it firmly. Expanded clones get a size class; other rows say once, few or many, or leave the size out.

TRBJ2-7 few . TRBV5-1 CASSRGVASNYEQYF
TRBJ2-7 few . TRBV21-1 CASSIDIPTYEQYF
TRBJ2-1 few TRBD2 TRBV12-3/TRBV12-4 CASSFAGLAGPNEQFF
TRBJ2-5 . TRBD2 TRBV6-5 CASSYSNSGGRGTQYF
TRBJ2-7 . TRBD2 TRBV10-3 CAIKERELSYEQYF
TRBJ1-5 few . TRBV21-1 CASSRVADREGQPQHF
TRBJ2-5 . TRBD2 TRBV20-1 CSVKAQRDWETQYF
TRBJ1-1 few . TRBV29-1 CSVGLDSNMNTEAFF
TRBJ2-7 . TRBD1 TRBV24-1 CATSDPSETGYKQYF
TRBJ1-1 . . TRBV6-5 CATQLRAGATNTEAFF
TRBJ2-5 . . TRBV4-1 CASSQDQVGPETQYF
TRBJ1-2 . . TRBV10-3 CAITGTPNYGYTF
TRBJ1-1 many TRBD1 TRBV5-1 CASSGGTGATEAFF
TRBJ1-4 many . TRBV12-3/TRBV12-4 CASSLSTDEKLFF
TRBJ1-2 . TRBD1 TRBV6-5 CASSKQGAGGYTF
TRBJ1-2 few TRBD1 TRBV20-1 CSATISTGRDGYTF
TRBJ1-2 . . TRBV4-1 CASSHVAGSEGYTF
TRBJ1-1 . TRBD1 TRBV4-2 CASSRKGQGVNTEAFF
TRBJ1-1 few TRBD1 TRBV29-1 CSVPRDSVGAFF
TRBJ1-6 . . TRBV20-1 CSAMVDGSYNSPLHF
TRBJ1-1 once . TRBV7-9 CASSLVLNTEAFF
TRBJ2-1 few TRBD1 TRBV7-2 CASSSDRGTYNEQFF
TRBJ2-7 . . TRBV5-1 CASGTQSSYEQYF
TRBJ1-6 . . TRBV7-2 CASSSLGVSPLHF
TRBJ1-2 few . TRBV30 CAWSLWDSRTYGYTF
TRBJ1-5 few . TRBV15 CATSRDNFNQPQHF
TRBJ1-1 few . TRBV12-3/TRBV12-4 CASSLFSAPDTEAFF
TRBJ2-5 few TRBD2 TRBV7-2 CASSLGRLAGSQETQYF
TRBJ1-5 few . TRBV12-3/TRBV12-4 CASSNNQPQHF
TRBJ2-3 . . TRBV12-3/TRBV12-4 CASRSAGSRDTQYF
TRBJ2-3 few . TRBV10-3 CAISASTDTQYF
TRBJ1-1 . . TRBV5-1 CASSYDGYLMNTEAFF
TRBJ1-4 few . TRBV4-2 CASSQEGGNEKLFF
TRBJ2-1 few . TRBV7-8 CASSLVDPGGDEQFF
TRBJ2-3 . . TRBV7-9 CASSSLPTISRERTDTQYF
TRBJ2-3 . . TRBV3-1 CASSQLIRGNTQYF
TRBJ1-2 few . TRBV6-5 CASSYVGVGSYGYTF
TRBJ2-2 . TRBD2 TRBV27 CASSSTSSGTGELFF
TRBJ2-3 few . TRBV5-1 CASSSGRDFTYTDTQYF
TRBJ2-3 few . TRBV6-2/TRBV6-3 CASSPGERAQYF
TRBJ1-5 few . TRBV12-3/TRBV12-4 CASTSGGTQHF
TRBJ2-5 few . TRBV10-3 CAISAQETQYF
TRBJ2-7 . . TRBV18 CASSPPDGGQGEYF
TRBJ1-1 few . TRBV4-2 CASSQEKLNTEAFF
TRBJ2-1 . . TRBV7-2 CASSLEGGSYNEQFF
TRBJ1-6 few TRBD1 TRBV27 CASSGQGSSPLHF
TRBJ2-6 few . TRBV7-3 CASSNPGAANVLTF
TRBJ2-7 few TRBD2 TRBV5-1 CASSSGTPAGIDEQYF